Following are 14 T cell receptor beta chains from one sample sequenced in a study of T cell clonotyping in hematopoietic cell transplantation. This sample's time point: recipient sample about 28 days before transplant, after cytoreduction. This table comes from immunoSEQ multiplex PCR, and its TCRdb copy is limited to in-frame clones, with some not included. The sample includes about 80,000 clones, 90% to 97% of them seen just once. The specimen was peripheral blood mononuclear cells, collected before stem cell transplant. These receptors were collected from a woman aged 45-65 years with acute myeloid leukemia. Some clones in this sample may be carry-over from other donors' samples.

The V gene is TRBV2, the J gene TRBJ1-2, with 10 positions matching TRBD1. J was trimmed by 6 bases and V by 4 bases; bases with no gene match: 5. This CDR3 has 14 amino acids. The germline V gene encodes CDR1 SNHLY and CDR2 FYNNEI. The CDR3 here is CASSGTGGIDGYTF. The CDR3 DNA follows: TGTGCCAGCAGTGGGACAGGGGGTATAGATGGCTACACCTTC. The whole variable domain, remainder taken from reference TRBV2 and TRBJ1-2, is EPEVTQTPSHQVTQMGQEVILRCVPISNHLYFYWYRQILGQKVEFLVSFYNNEISEKSEIFDDQFSVERPDGSNFTLKIRSTKLEDSAMYFCASSGTGGIDGYTFGSGTRLTVV.

As DNA, the CDR3 is TGTGCCAGCAGTTACTCGAAAGGTGCTCCTTTGACTGAAGCTTTCTTT. Its protein is CASSYSKGAPLTEAFF. The chain uses TRBV6-5 and TRBJ1-1; D call uncertain. The CDR3 totals 16 residues. Trimming took 0 bases from V and 5 from J, leaving 16 bases between them. Germline V gene lookup returns CDR1 MNHEY and CDR2 SVGAGI.

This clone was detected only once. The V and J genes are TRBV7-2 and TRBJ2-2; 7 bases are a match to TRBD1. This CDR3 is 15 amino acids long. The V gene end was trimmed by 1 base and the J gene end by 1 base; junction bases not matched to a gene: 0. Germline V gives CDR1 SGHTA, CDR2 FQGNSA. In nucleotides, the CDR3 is TGTGCCAGCAGCTTAGGGACAGGGAACACCGGGGAGCTGTTTTTT. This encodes CASSLGTGNTGELFF.

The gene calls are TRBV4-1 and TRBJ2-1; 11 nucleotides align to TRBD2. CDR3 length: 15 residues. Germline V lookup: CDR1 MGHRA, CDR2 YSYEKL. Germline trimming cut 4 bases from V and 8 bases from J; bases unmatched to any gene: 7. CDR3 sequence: CASSPIAGGQHEQFF. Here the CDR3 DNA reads TGCGCCAGCAGCCCCATAGCGGGGGGGCAACATGAGCAGTTCTTC.

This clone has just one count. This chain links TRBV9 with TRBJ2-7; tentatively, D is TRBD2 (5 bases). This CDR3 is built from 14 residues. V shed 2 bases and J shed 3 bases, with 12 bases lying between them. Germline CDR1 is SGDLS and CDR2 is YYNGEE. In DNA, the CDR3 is TGTGCCAGCAGCGTCGCCGGACTTCACTACGAGCAGTACTTC. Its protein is CASSVAGLHYEQYF.

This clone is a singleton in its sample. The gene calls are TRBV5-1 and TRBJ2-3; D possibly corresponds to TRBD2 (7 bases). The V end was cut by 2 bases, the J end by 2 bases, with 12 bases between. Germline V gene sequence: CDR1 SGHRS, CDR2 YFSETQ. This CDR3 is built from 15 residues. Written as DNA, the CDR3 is TGCGCCAGCAGCTTTCGGGGGGCTTACACAGATACGCAGTATTTT. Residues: CASSFRGAYTDTQYF.

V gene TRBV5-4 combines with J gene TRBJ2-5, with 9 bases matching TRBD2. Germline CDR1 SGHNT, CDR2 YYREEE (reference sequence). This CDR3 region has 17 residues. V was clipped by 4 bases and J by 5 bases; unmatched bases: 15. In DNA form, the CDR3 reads TGTGCCAGCAGCCCGGGCTTAGGGCGGGAGGGCCAGGAGACCCAGTACTTC. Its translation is CASSPGLGREGQETQYF.

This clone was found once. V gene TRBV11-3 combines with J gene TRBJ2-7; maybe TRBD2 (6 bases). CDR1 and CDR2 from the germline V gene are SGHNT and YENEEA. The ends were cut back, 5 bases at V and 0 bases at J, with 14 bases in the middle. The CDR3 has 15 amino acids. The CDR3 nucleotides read TGTGCCAGCAGCCCAGGGACTTTTAGCTCCTACGAGCAGTACTTC. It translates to CASSPGTFSSYEQYF.

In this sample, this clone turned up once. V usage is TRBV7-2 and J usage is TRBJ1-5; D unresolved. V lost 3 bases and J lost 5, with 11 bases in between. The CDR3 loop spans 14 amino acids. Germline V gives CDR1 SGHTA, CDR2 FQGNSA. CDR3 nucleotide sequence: TGTGCCAGCAGCTTTTCTTCTGCGGATCAGCCCCAGCATTTT. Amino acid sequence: CASSFSSADQPQHF.

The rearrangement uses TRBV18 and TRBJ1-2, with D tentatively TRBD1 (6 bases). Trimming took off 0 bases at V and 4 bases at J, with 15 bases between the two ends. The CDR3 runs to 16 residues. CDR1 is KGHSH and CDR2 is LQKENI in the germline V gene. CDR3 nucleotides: TGTGCCAGCTCACCACCGTCGGGGGGCAATCTCTATGGCTACACCTTC. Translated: CASSPPSGGNLYGYTF.

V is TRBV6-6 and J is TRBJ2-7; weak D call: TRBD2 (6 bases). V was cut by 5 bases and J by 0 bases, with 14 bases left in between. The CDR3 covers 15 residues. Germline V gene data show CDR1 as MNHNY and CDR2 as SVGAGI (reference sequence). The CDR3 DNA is TGTGCCAGCAGTAGTCTAGCGCAAAGCTCCTACGAGCAGTACTTC. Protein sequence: CASSSLAQSSYEQYF.

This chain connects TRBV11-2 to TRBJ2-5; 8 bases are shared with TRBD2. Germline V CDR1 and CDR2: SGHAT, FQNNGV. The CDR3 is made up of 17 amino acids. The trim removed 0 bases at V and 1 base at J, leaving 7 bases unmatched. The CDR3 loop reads CASSLDLMAGGQETQYF. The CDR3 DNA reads TGTGCCAGCAGCTTAGATCTAATGGCGGGGGGCCAAGAGACCCAGTACTTC.

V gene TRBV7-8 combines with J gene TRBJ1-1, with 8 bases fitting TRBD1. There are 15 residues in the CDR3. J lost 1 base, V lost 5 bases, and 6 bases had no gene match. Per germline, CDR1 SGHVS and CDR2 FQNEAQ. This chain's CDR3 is CASSVSTGENTEAFF. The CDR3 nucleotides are TGTGCCAGCAGCGTTTCGACAGGGGAGAACACTGAAGCTTTCTTT. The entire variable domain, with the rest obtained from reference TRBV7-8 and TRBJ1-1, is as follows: GAGVSQSPRYKVAKRGQDVALRCDPISGHVSLFWYQQALGQGPEFLTYFQNEAQLDKSGLPSDRFFAERPEGSVSTLKIQRTQQEDSAVYLCASSVSTGENTEAFFGQGTRLTVV.

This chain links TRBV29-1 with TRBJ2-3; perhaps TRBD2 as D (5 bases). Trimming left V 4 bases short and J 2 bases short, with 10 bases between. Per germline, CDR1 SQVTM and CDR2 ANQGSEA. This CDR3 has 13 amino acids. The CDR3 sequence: CSVGGLYTDTQYF. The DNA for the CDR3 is TGCAGCGTTGGTGGACTCTACACAGATACGCAGTATTTT.